This is a list of T cell receptor beta chains from one sample in a study of blood T cell repertoires in COVID-19. Generated by immunoSEQ multiplex PCR, the TCRdb table keeps only in-frame clones and is missing some. The sample carries approximately 140,000 clones, over 80% recorded once. The sample comprised peripheral blood. Receptors originate from a human donor in a cohort sampled during active COVID-19. Each CDR3 is given with its conserved first and last residue. The D gene is left open where the match is weak. Not all rows give a size; the values are once, few, many and, for expanded clones, a class.

D	J	size	V	CDR3	DNA
NA	TRBJ1-6	NA	TRBV4-1	CASSPQGNNSPLHF	TGCGCCAGCAGCCCGCAGGGAAATAATTCACCCCTCCACTTT
NA	TRBJ1-2	NA	TRBV14	CASSQVGVYTF	TGTGCCAGCAGCCAAGTGGGAGTCTACACCTTC
NA	TRBJ2-1	NA	TRBV18	CASSPSQISGNEQFF	TGTGCCAGCTCACCTTCTCAGATTAGCGGAAATGAGCAGTTCTTC
TRBD2	TRBJ2-2	NA	TRBV7-3	CASSKAGDNTGELFF	TGTGCCAGCAGCAAAGCGGGAGATAACACCGGGGAGCTGTTTTTT
TRBD1	TRBJ1-5	many	TRBV25-1	CASSAADRTDQPQHF	TGTGCCAGCAGTGCCGCGGACAGGACGGATCAGCCCCAGCATTTT
TRBD1	TRBJ2-7	once	TRBV29-1	CSVSQRDRYYEQYF	TGCAGCGTTTCACAGAGGGACAGATACTACGAGCAGTACTTC
NA	TRBJ1-2	NA	TRBV19	CASSMDRNYGYTF	TGTGCCAGTAGTATGGACAGAAACTATGGCTACACCTTC
NA	TRBJ2-3	NA	TRBV29-1	CSVASVRVGTDTQYF	TGCAGCGTTGCCTCAGTCAGGGTGGGCACAGATACGCAGTATTTT
NA	TRBJ2-3	NA	TRBV3-1/TRBV3-2	CASSPDGGTDTQYF	TGTGCCAGCAGCCCCGACGGGGGCACAGATACGCAGTATTTT
TRBD2	TRBJ2-2	once	TRBV11-2	CASSPILAPTGELFF	TGTGCCAGCAGCCCTATACTAGCGCCCACCGGGGAGCTGTTTTTT
NA	TRBJ2-5	once	TRBV13	CASSRQETQYF	TGTGCCAGCTCTAGGCAAGAGACCCAGTACTTC
NA	TRBJ1-2	NA	TRBV7-2	CASSLPRTGNYGYTF	TGTGCCAGCAGCTTACCCCGGACTGGGAACTATGGCTACACCTTC
NA	TRBJ2-2	NA	TRBV6-5	CASSPRTVETGELFF	TGTGCCAGCAGTCCCCGGACTGTTGAGACCGGGGAGCTGTTTTTT
TRBD1	TRBJ1-1	NA	TRBV7-3	CASSLNGGQGEAFF	TGTGCCAGCAGCTTAAATGGGGGACAGGGTGAAGCTTTCTTT
TRBD2	TRBJ2-7	NA	TRBV7-2	CASSFTAGDTYEQYF	TGTGCCAGCAGCTTTACAGCGGGAGATACCTACGAGCAGTACTTC
TRBD2	TRBJ2-3	NA	TRBV27	CASSLEGGRATTDTQYF	TGTGCCAGCAGTTTAGAGGGCGGGAGGGCCACCACAGATACGCAGTATTTT
NA	TRBJ2-2	once	TRBV7-3	CASSDPGPGTGELFF	TGTGCCAGCAGCGATCCGGGCCCGGGGACCGGGGAGCTGTTTTTT
NA	TRBJ1-1	NA	TRBV5-8	CASSFLGGRTEAFF	TGTGCCAGCAGCTTTCTGGGGGGGCGCACTGAAGCTTTCTTT
NA	TRBJ1-3	few	TRBV3-1/TRBV3-2	CASSQDSVAGNTIYF	TGTGCCAGCAGCCAAGACTCGGTAGCTGGAAACACCATATATTTT
NA	TRBJ2-5	NA	TRBV18	CASSPVIGPKETQYF	TGTGCCAGCTCACCGGTCATTGGGCCCAAGGAGACCCAGTACTTC
NA	TRBJ2-1	NA	TRBV21-1	CASTTLGLDPNEQFF	TGTGCCAGCACCACCCTGGGACTAGACCCTAATGAGCAGTTCTTC
TRBD1	TRBJ2-5	NA	TRBV28	CASRWADRDRETQYF	TGTGCCAGCCGCTGGGCGGACAGGGACAGAGAGACCCAGTACTTC
NA	TRBJ2-1	NA	TRBV28	CASTPYAYNEQFF	TGTGCCAGCACCCCCTATGCCTACAATGAGCAGTTCTTC
TRBD1	TRBJ2-5	NA	TRBV7-6	CASSLSVTGGGETQYF	TGTGCCAGCAGCTTATCTGTAACAGGGGGCGGAGAGACCCAGTACTTC
TRBD1	TRBJ2-1	once	TRBV18	CASSLLQGNYNEQFF	TGTGCCAGCTCACTATTACAGGGGAACTACAATGAGCAGTTCTTC
NA	TRBJ1-6	NA	TRBV11-2	CASSLPGFNSPLHF	TGTGCCAGCAGCTTACCAGGGTTCAATTCACCCCTCCACTTT
TRBD2	TRBJ2-1	NA	TRBV11-2	CASSLDSGRAGNEQFF	TGTGCCAGCAGCTTAGATAGCGGGAGGGCCGGGAATGAGCAGTTCTTC
NA	TRBJ1-2	NA	TRBV12-3/TRBV12-4	CASSKVDTGRLGF	TGTGCCAGCAGCAAAGTCGACACGGGAAGACTTGGGTTC
NA	TRBJ2-2	NA	TRBV5-1	CASDFTGRGTGELFF	TGCGCCAGTGATTTTACAGGGAGGGGCACCGGGGAGCTGTTTTTT
NA	TRBJ1-2	NA	TRBV5-4	CASSLWGGESGYTF	TGTGCCAGCAGCTTGTGGGGAGGGGAGTCTGGCTACACCTTC